The next 17 T cell receptor beta chains were all read from a single sample in a study of Tregs in tolerant kidney transplant recipients. This table comes from immunoSEQ multiplex PCR, and its TCRdb copy is limited to in-frame clones, with some not included. Here the sample spans 200,000 to 300,000 clones, roughly four fifths being singletons. Sample: CD4+ T cells from blood. These receptors were taken from a human donor in good health.

This clone was observed a single time. The chain links TRBV14 to TRBJ2-1, with D perhaps matching TRBD1 (5 bases). The CDR3 spans 13 residues. CDR1 is SGHDN, CDR2 FVKESK, per germline. Trimming stripped 2 bases from V and 9 bases from J, with 11 bases between. This CDR3 reads CASSQQGYGEQFF. The CDR3 nucleotides read TGTGCCAGCAGCCAACAGGGCTATGGTGAGCAGTTCTTC.

Regarding this clone: Relative to the germline gene, one junction end is altered; a read error may explain this. The CDR3 DNA sequence: TGTGCCAGCAGGTCCGACAGAGCCCAAAACATTCAGTACTTC. Amino acid sequence: CASRSDRAQNIQYF. The chain joins TRBV6-5 to TRBJ2-4, with a possible D match to TRBD1 (5 bases). This CDR3 has 14 residues. From germline, CDR1 is MNHEY and CDR2 SVGAGI.

The chain is built from TRBV29-1 and TRBJ2-1, with 15 bases aligning to TRBD2. Germline trimming cut 7 bases from V and 9 bases from J; bases unmatched to any gene: 4. The CDR3 extends over 13 amino acids. Germline V gives CDR1 SQVTM, CDR2 ANQGSEA. The CDR3 spells CSGRTSGRGEQFF. As DNA, the CDR3 is TGCAGCGGCCGGACTAGCGGGAGGGGTGAGCAGTTCTTC.

This chain joins TRBV6-1 and TRBJ2-2; D unclear. Germline CDR1 reads MNHNS; CDR2 reads SASEGT. V was trimmed by 8 bases and J by 4 bases, leaving 14 bases between them. This CDR3 contains 14 residues. CDR3 bases: TGTGCCAGCGTCTTAGTTCCTGGCACCGGGGAGCTGTTTTTT. It codes for CASVLVPGTGELFF.

This clone was seen only once. V is TRBV6-1 and J is TRBJ1-1; D might be TRBD1 (5 bases). V lost 6 bases and J 1 base, leaving 15 bases between the germline ends. The V gene's germline CDR1 is MNHNS and CDR2 SASEGT. The CDR3 length is 15 residues. CDR3 sequence: CASRSQPTANTEAFF. CDR3 coding DNA: TGTGCCAGCAGATCCCAACCGACAGCGAACACTGAAGCTTTCTTT.

This clone turned up a few times. The CDR3 spells CASSSPGAGYTF. As DNA, the CDR3 is TGTGCCAGCAGTTCCCCGGGAGCTGGCTACACCTTC. The chain couples TRBV6-5 to TRBJ1-2, with no clear D. V lost 4 bases and J 7 bases, leaving 10 bases between the germline ends. Germline V gene sequence: CDR1 MNHEY, CDR2 SVGAGI. The CDR3 has 12 residues.

This clone has just one count. The V gene is TRBV6-1, the J gene TRBJ2-1; tentatively, D is TRBD1 or TRBD2 (5 bases each). The CDR3 extends over 15 amino acids. Germline V lookup: CDR1 MNHNS, CDR2 SASEGT. V lost 0 bases and J 9 bases, leaving 15 bases between the germline ends. CDR3 residues: CASSEARLWGSEQFF. DNA for the CDR3: TGTGCCAGCAGTGAAGCAAGACTGTGGGGGAGTGAGCAGTTCTTC.

The count of this clone is one. The chain employs TRBV5-1 and TRBJ2-5; 11 positions match TRBD2. Germline assignment: CDR1 SGHRS and CDR2 YFSETQ. The CDR3 is 17 amino acids. Trimming cost V 3 bases and J 2 bases; bases outside gene matches: 9. The CDR3 here is CASSSGALAGGQETQYF. Written as DNA, the CDR3 is TGCGCCAGCAGCTCCGGGGCCCTAGCGGGGGGACAAGAGACCCAGTACTTC.

The rearrangement links TRBV6-1 to TRBJ2-7, with TRBD1 identical over 7 bases. Germline V gene sequence: CDR1 MNHNS, CDR2 SASEGT. The V segment lost 4 bases and the J segment 3 bases; nucleotides outside the gene matches: 6. There are 14 residues in the CDR3. CDR3 region: CASSVGTASYEQYF. CDR3 bases: TGTGCCAGCAGTGTGGGGACAGCGAGCTACGAGCAGTACTTC.

This clone occurred a few times. The CDR3 DNA reads as TGTGCCAGCATGAGGAGTCTCGGACCCGGTGAGCAGTACTTC. This translates into CASMRSLGPGEQYF. The genes are TRBV2 and TRBJ2-7; D is unresolved. V shed 7 bases and J shed 7 bases, with 20 bases lying between them. Per germline, CDR1 SNHLY and CDR2 FYNNEI. The CDR3 has 14 residues.

The rearrangement joins TRBV7-8 to TRBJ2-1; D is possibly TRBD2 (5 bases). CDR1 and CDR2 (germline): SGHVS, FQNEAQ. V lost 4 bases, J lost 0 bases, and 13 bases lay in between. This CDR3 is built from 16 residues. The CDR3 is CASSSRGRSSYNEQFF. As DNA, the CDR3 is TGTGCCAGCAGCTCCCGGGGTAGGAGCTCCTACAATGAGCAGTTCTTC.

To note about this clone: This sample includes further DNA sequences coding for the same CDR3. The chain recombines TRBV6-5 with TRBJ2-3; TRBD2 matches at 9 bases. The V gene's germline CDR1 is MNHEY and CDR2 SVGAGI. The CDR3 is 15 amino acids. With V trimmed by 0 bases and J by 4 bases, 2 bases remained unmatched. The DNA for the CDR3 is TGTGCCAGCAGTTACTCGGCGGGAGGGGCAGATACGCAGTATTTT. Protein: CASSYSAGGADTQYF.

This chain links TRBV6-6 with TRBJ2-3; D not resolved. From germline, CDR1 is MNHNY and CDR2 SVGAGI (reference sequence). V lost 6 bases and J 7 bases, leaving 8 bases between the germline ends. The CDR3 has 11 residues. CDR3 DNA: TGTGCCAGCAGAGACGGGCATACGCAGTATTTT. Its protein is CASRDGHTQYF.

V gene TRBV18 combines with J gene TRBJ2-5; possible D gene TRBD2, 5 bases. Trimming took off 2 bases at V and 1 base at J, with 8 bases between the two ends. Germline values: CDR1 KGHSH, CDR2 LQKENI. CDR3 size: 14 residues. CDR3 nucleotides: TGTGCCAGCTCACCAGCCGGACTCCAAGAGACCCAGTACTTC. It is translated as CASSPAGLQETQYF.

This clone was found once. J is TRBJ2-7 and V is TRBV18; D possibly corresponds to TRBD2 (5 bases). The ends were cut back, 5 bases at V and 5 bases at J, with 22 bases in the middle. Germline V gene lookup returns CDR1 KGHSH and CDR2 LQKENI. CDR3 length: 16 residues. The CDR3 reads CASSSVLAGLFDEQYF. CDR3 nucleotides: TGTGCCAGCTCAAGCGTCCTAGCAGGTTTATTCGACGAGCAGTACTTC.

The genes are TRBV25-1 and TRBJ2-7, with D hard to call. Trimming removed 1 base from V and 6 bases from J, with 13 bases in between. CDR1 is MGHDK, CDR2 SYGVNS, per germline. The CDR3 is made up of 14 amino acids. The CDR3: CASSEWAKAPEQYF. DNA of the CDR3: TGTGCCAGCAGTGAATGGGCTAAGGCCCCCGAGCAGTACTTC.

This clone occurred once. The chain is built from TRBV18 and TRBJ2-7; TRBD1 matches at 7 bases. The CDR3 has 16 residues. J was trimmed by 0 bases and V by 3 bases; bases with no gene match: 8. Germline lookup yields CDR1 KGHSH and CDR2 LQKENI. Written as DNA, the CDR3 is TGTGCCAGCTCACCCTCTCCGGGACAGTTCTCCTACGAGCAGTACTTC. Translation: CASSPSPGQFSYEQYF.